The present TCR beta chain was sequenced within a study of regulatory and conventional T cells in RAG deficiency. Study findings and constraints: Omenn patients showed >80% Treg-Tconv overlap and shorter CDR3 lengths. Compared with controls, unique Treg TCR beta sequences dropped about 100-fold in Omenn syndrome and CID/AS.

The CDR3 sequence is 15 residues long. The germline CDR1 and CDR2 sequences are SGHDT and YYEEEE. Trimming pared 0 bases from V and 4 bases from J, leaving 10 bases between. Generated by immunoSEQ multiplex PCR, the TCRdb table keeps only in-frame clones and is missing some. The sample records under 30,000 clones, about 90% being singletons. For this clone: Its matching antigen is unknown.

The sorted regulatory T cells were CD4+, CD25-high and CD127-low, with genomic DNA sequenced. The same sample was also studied in work on regulatory T cells. As reported in that work: Amplification used 52 TRBV primers and 13 TRBJ primers.

This clonotype originated in a human donor in good health. Sequencing was performed on Tregs sorted from blood. V and J are TRBV5-6 and TRBJ2-2, with D possibly matching TRBD1 (6 bases). The CDR3 DNA is TGTGCCAGCAGCTTGGGAGGGGGTGGCACCGGGGAGCTGTTTTTT. It translates to CASSLGGGGTGELFF.